Shown below are 19 T cell receptor beta chains from a single sample sequenced in a study of blood T cell repertoires in COVID-19. Profiling relied on immunoSEQ multiplex PCR, and the TCRdb table lists in-frame clones only, not all of them. There are about 160,000 clones in the sample; roughly four fifths occur only once, and 20% to 25% lies in the top ten. Material for sequencing was peripheral blood. These receptors were taken from a woman older than 75 with acute or convalescent COVID-19.

The rearrangement uses TRBV6-5 and TRBJ2-7, with D unresolved. Trimming cost V 2 bases and J 3 bases, with 8 bases left between them. The CDR3 loop spans 13 amino acids. CDR1 is MNHEY, CDR2 SVGAGI, per germline. CDR3 amino acids: CASSYATFYEQYF. The CDR3 DNA reads TGTGCCAGCAGTTACGCGACATTCTACGAGCAGTACTTC.

This clone was counted only a few times. An end of the junction differs from the germline gene, which may be a read error. The V and J genes are TRBV4-1 and TRBJ2-3; tentative D call: TRBD2 (5 bases). The V gene's germline CDR1 is MGHRA and CDR2 YSYEKL. The CDR3 totals 17 residues. This chain's CDR3 is CASSKENDGIRTDTQYF. CDR3 sequence (DNA): TGCGCCAGCAGCAAAGAAAATGACGGGATACGCACAGATACGCAGTATTTT.

This clone appeared a single time. This sample includes further DNA sequences coding for the same CDR3. The genes are TRBV7-2 and TRBJ2-5, with unresolved D. CDR3 length equals 13 residues. The V end lost 2 bases, the J end lost 5 bases, and 9 bases lay between the germline ends. From germline, CDR1 is SGHTA and CDR2 FQGNSA. CDR3 DNA sequence: TGTGCCAGCAGCTTAAACCCCGGGGAGACCCAGTACTTC. This sequence encodes CASSLNPGETQYF.

This clone occurred a few times. The chain carries TRBV10-3 and TRBJ2-5; D is possibly TRBD1 (6 bases). Trimming shortened V by 2 bases and J by 2 bases, and 6 bases separated the two germline ends. Germline CDR1 is ENHRY and CDR2 is SYGVKD. The CDR3 spans 13 residues. As DNA, the CDR3 is TGTGCCATCAGTGAGAGGGGGCAAGAGACCCAGTACTTC. It is translated as CAISERGQETQYF.

This rearrangement joins TRBV9 to TRBJ2-7, with D unclear. Trimming pared 4 bases from V and 5 bases from J, leaving 16 bases between. This CDR3 is built from 14 residues. CDR1 and CDR2 from the germline V gene are SGDLS and YYNGEE. The CDR3 sequence is CASSPTFLNDEQYF. The CDR3 DNA is TGTGCCAGCAGCCCTACTTTTCTAAACGACGAGCAGTACTTC.

The chain joins TRBV4-3 to TRBJ2-1, with TRBD2 identical over 14 bases. The CDR3 consists of 17 residues. Germline lookup yields CDR1 LGHNA and CDR2 YSLEER. V shed 0 bases and J 6 bases; nucleotides not matched to a gene: 4. This CDR3 is CASSQEGLAGAGNEQFF. For the CDR3, the DNA is TGCGCCAGCAGCCAAGAGGGACTAGCGGGAGCGGGCAATGAGCAGTTCTTC.

In this sample, this clone turned up a few times. J is TRBJ2-1 and V is TRBV5-1, with TRBD2 matching 11 bases. V gave up 3 bases and J gave up 2 bases; unmatched junction bases: 1. Per germline, CDR1 SGHRS and CDR2 YFSETQ. The CDR3 contains 15 residues. CDR3 bases: TGCGCCAGCAGCTCGACTAGCGGGACCTACAATGAGCAGTTCTTC. Its translation is CASSSTSGTYNEQFF.

The J gene is TRBJ1-3, the V gene TRBV5-1; 7 bases are a match to TRBD1. V gave up 0 bases and J gave up 2 bases; unmatched junction bases: 2. The CDR3 consists of 15 residues. Germline V lookup: CDR1 SGHRS, CDR2 YFSETQ. CDR3 residues: CASSLEGGAGNTIYF. The CDR3 coding sequence is TGCGCCAGCAGCTTGGAAGGGGGCGCTGGAAACACCATATATTTT.

The CDR3 is CASMRAGNTGELFF. The DNA of the CDR3 is TGCGCCAGCATGAGGGCAGGGAACACCGGGGAGCTGTTTTTT. The gene calls are TRBV5-1 and TRBJ2-2, with D perhaps matching TRBD2 (5 bases). The V gene lost 6 bases and the J gene lost 1 base, with 10 bases spanning the gap. The CDR3 has 14 amino acids. Per germline, CDR1 SGHRS and CDR2 YFSETQ.

The chain is built from TRBV30 and TRBJ2-3; TRBD1 agrees at 10 bases. CDR1 is GTSNPN, CDR2 SVGIG, per germline (reference sequence). This CDR3 comprises 15 residues. The V gene end was trimmed by 4 bases and the J gene end by 3 bases; junction bases not matched to a gene: 7. CDR3 sequence reads: CAWTMGTGVTDTQYF. The CDR3, as DNA: TGTGCCTGGACCATGGGGACAGGGGTGACAGATACGCAGTATTTT. Combining the CDR3 with reference TRBV30 and TRBJ2-3 gives the whole variable domain SQTIHQWPATLVQPVGSPLSLECTVEGTSNPNLYWYRQAAGRGLQLLFYSVGIGQISSEVPQNLSASRPQDRQFILSSKKLLLSDSGFYLCAWTMGTGVTDTQYFGPGTRLTVL.

V is TRBV7-2 and J is TRBJ1-2; TRBD1 is a possible D gene (5 bases). Germline V gene sequence: CDR1 SGHTA, CDR2 FQGNSA. This CDR3 is built from 14 residues. V was trimmed by 5 bases and J by 5 bases, leaving 15 bases between them. This CDR3 is CASSTGGFKYGYTF. CDR3 in DNA: TGTGCCAGCAGCACCGGGGGGTTTAAGTATGGCTACACCTTC.

V and J are TRBV2 and TRBJ2-2; no firm D call. The V end was cut by 4 bases, the J end by 0 bases, with 6 bases between. CDR1 is SNHLY, CDR2 FYNNEI, per germline. CDR3 size: 14 residues. CDR3 region: CASSGAANTGELFF. As DNA, the CDR3 is TGTGCCAGCAGTGGAGCCGCGAACACCGGGGAGCTGTTTTTT. The full variable domain, with the rest looked up from reference TRBV2 and TRBJ2-2, is EPEVTQTPSHQVTQMGQEVILRCVPISNHLYFYWYRQILGQKVEFLVSFYNNEISEKSEIFDDQFSVERPDGSNFTLKIRSTKLEDSAMYFCASSGAANTGELFFGEGSRLTVL.

The rearrangement links TRBV4-3 to TRBJ2-1; TRBD2 aligns across 14 bases. This CDR3 comprises 15 residues. Trimming cost V 4 bases and J 8 bases; bases outside gene matches: 4. Germline values: CDR1 LGHNA, CDR2 YSLEER. CDR3: CASSPGLAGVHEQFF. CDR3 nucleotides: TGCGCCAGCAGCCCGGGACTAGCGGGAGTGCATGAGCAGTTCTTC.

The V gene is TRBV7-2, the J gene TRBJ1-5, with 9 bases aligning to TRBD1. The trim removed 5 bases at V and 2 bases at J, leaving 1 base unmatched. This CDR3 spans 14 amino acids. CDR1 and CDR2 from the germline V gene are SGHTA and FQGNSA. CDR3 region: CASSRTGGNQPQHF. CDR3 in DNA: TGTGCCAGCAGCCGGACAGGGGGCAATCAGCCCCAGCATTTT.

The rearrangement uses TRBV11-2 and TRBJ2-5, with 10 bases identical to TRBD2. The V gene's germline CDR1 is SGHAT and CDR2 FQNNGV. The CDR3 sequence is 16 residues long. J was trimmed by 4 bases and V by 5 bases; bases with no gene match: 10. The CDR3 here is CASSGRSGRAVETQYF. CDR3 DNA: TGTGCCAGCAGCGGGAGGAGCGGGAGGGCCGTAGAGACCCAGTACTTC.

This chain connects TRBV29-1 to TRBJ2-2; 12 bases map to TRBD1. The germline V gene encodes CDR1 SQVTM and CDR2 ANQGSEA. The CDR3 is 16 residues long. V lost 6 bases and J lost 3; bases outside the gene matches: 8. CDR3 amino acids: CSVTGTGGRYTGELFF. CDR3 nucleotides: TGCAGCGTAACAGGGACAGGGGGCCGATACACCGGGGAGCTGTTTTTT.

J is TRBJ2-5 and V is TRBV7-2; 9 nucleotides align to TRBD1. Looked up from germline, CDR1 is SGHTA and CDR2 is FQGNSA. The CDR3 has 15 amino acids. The V and J ends lost 4 bases and 5 bases, in that order; junction bases with no gene match: 8. CDR3 DNA: TGTGCCAGCAGCTCGGGGACAGGGAAGATCGAGACCCAGTACTTC. It is translated as CASSSGTGKIETQYF.

This chain links TRBV9 with TRBJ2-3; D is perhaps TRBD2 (5 bases). The CDR3 totals 17 residues. V shed 2 bases and J shed 3 bases, with 19 bases lying between them. From germline, CDR1 is SGDLS and CDR2 YYNGEE. The DNA for the CDR3 is TGTGCCAGCAGCGTGCAGCGGACGGACCGAAATACAGATACGCAGTATTTT. Translating gives CASSVQRTDRNTDTQYF.

V and J are TRBV3-1 (or the pseudogene TRBV3-2) and TRBJ1-2, with D perhaps TRBD1 (6 bases). The CDR3 consists of 12 residues. With 3 bases removed from V and 8 bases from J, the gap between germline ends came to 10 bases. Per germline, CDR1 LGHDT and CDR2 YNNKEL (reference sequence). The chain's CDR3 is CASSQKGEGYTF. In DNA, the CDR3 is TGTGCCAGCAGCCAGAAGGGGGAAGGCTACACCTTC.